These 5 T cell receptor beta chains were sequenced from one sample in a study of blood T cells in healthy people across ages. Sample-barcoded 5' priming and a J-beta primer mix drove a second PCR of roughly 7 to 11 cycles. TCRdb re-derived calls from the 5' RACE reads in MiXCR, one entry per CDR3 protein. Of about 2 million distinct CDR3 sequences listed, less than 50% were seen once; the top ten hold approximately 2.1%. What was sequenced was blood. Source of these receptors: a woman in her 40s in good health.

The V gene is TRBV7-3, the J gene TRBJ2-1; D is perhaps TRBD2 (6 bases). The germline V gene encodes CDR1 SGHTA and CDR2 FQGTGA. The CDR3 is 15 residues long. Trimming shortened V by 7 bases and J by 0 bases, and 13 bases separated the two germline ends. The CDR3 region is CASNSGTASYNEQFF. CDR3 DNA sequence: TGTGCCAGCAACTCCGGGACTGCCTCCTACAATGAGCAGTTCTTC.

The chain employs TRBV28 and TRBJ2-1, with TRBD2 matching 11 bases. The CDR3 sequence is 14 residues long. Germline-derived CDR1 and CDR2 are MDHEN and SYDVKM. Unmatched junction bases numbered 6, after V lost 8 bases and J lost 6 bases. As DNA, the CDR3 is TGTGCCAGCGAGACTAGCGGGGTGATCAATGAGCAGTTCTTC. It specifies CASETSGVINEQFF. The variable domain in full, completed from reference TRBV28 and TRBJ2-1, reads DVKVTQSSRYLVKRTGEKVFLECVQDMDHENMFWYRQDPGLGLRLIYFSYDVKMKEKGDIPEGYSVSREKKERFSLILESASTNQTSMYLCASETSGVINEQFFGPGTRLTVL.

This clonotype appeared a few times. The chain couples TRBV12-3 or TRBV12-4 to TRBJ2-1; 7 bases fit TRBD2. Unmatched junction bases numbered 13, after V lost 3 bases and J lost 8 bases. The CDR3 spans 16 residues. The CDR3 here is CASSLGGMGYTDEQFF. CDR3 nucleotide sequence: TGTGCCAGCAGTTTGGGGGGGATGGGGTATACGGATGAGCAGTTCTTC.

The chain employs TRBV19 and TRBJ2-5; 7 nucleotides agree with TRBD1. This CDR3 is built from 16 residues. J lost 2 bases, V lost 5 bases, and 11 bases had no gene match. The germline gives CDR1 LNHDA, CDR2 SQIVND (reference sequence). CDR3 in amino acids: CASSPHRTGLQETQYF. Written as DNA, the CDR3 is TGTGCCAGTAGTCCACACCGGACAGGACTGCAAGAGACCCAGTACTTC.

V and J are TRBV6-2 or TRBV6-3 and TRBJ2-7, with D possibly matching TRBD2 (5 bases). This CDR3 has 15 residues. Germline values: CDR1 MNHEY, CDR2 SVGEGT. The V end lost 6 bases, the J end lost 4 bases, and 19 bases lay between the germline ends. The DNA for the CDR3 is TGTGCCAGCAGGCTTCGGCCCCCGGGATTGTACGAGCAGTACTTC. Protein sequence: CASRLRPPGLYEQYF.